This TCR beta chain emerged from a study of cytomegalovirus exposure and HLA in healthy donors. The study's findings and limits: Earlier findings revealed that most TCR beta V segments proved productive either about 87% or about 30% of the time. Cytomegalovirus-associated TCR beta chains were listed, numbering roughly 150.

V lost 1 base, J lost 3 bases, and 6 bases lay in between. There are 13 residues in the CDR3. The V gene's germline CDR1 is SGHVS and CDR2 FQNEAQ. Vbeta (60) and Jbeta (13) primers were used in the PCR. Clones were sequenced by immunoSEQ multiplex PCR, and TCRdb holds only the in-frame ones, with some missing. This sample carries approximately 100,000 clones, 77% of them seen once, and the ten largest clones take 4.9%. This clone was observed a handful of times. What it binds is unknown. This chain links TRBV7-8 with TRBJ1-1; no reliable D call. This receptor was identified in a woman aged 40 to 49 in good health and CMV-seronegative. Sequenced sample: PBMCs. The CDR3 nucleotides are TGTGCCAGCAGCTTAGGTTCAGACACTGAAGCTTTCTTT. This gives the protein CASSLGSDTEAFF.